The 24 T cell receptor beta chains below all came from one sample that was sequenced in a study of cytotoxic CD8 clonotypes in ibrutinib-treated CLL. TCRdb's table, derived via immunoSEQ multiplex PCR, lists solely in-frame clones and lacks some. The sample holds over 70,000 clones, around 84% seen once. The sequenced sample was PBMCs, obtained before ibrutinib treatment. The receptors here all came from a human donor with chronic lymphocytic leukemia.

The chain recombines TRBV29-1 with TRBJ2-2; D is possibly TRBD2 (6 bases). The CDR3 has 14 residues. The germline V gene encodes CDR1 SQVTM and CDR2 ANQGSEA. Deletions cut 4 bases from V and 3 bases from J, with 12 bases between. The CDR3 coding sequence is TGCAGCGTTGGGGTTAGCGGATACACCGGGGAGCTGTTTTTT. This translates into CSVGVSGYTGELFF.

The CDR3, as DNA: TGTGCCTGGAGTCGCCAGGGGGCAGTTGGCGGAGCTTTCTTT. Protein product: CAWSRQGAVGGAFF. This chain connects TRBV30 to TRBJ1-1; 8 bases are shared with TRBD1. J gave up 10 bases and V 2 bases, and 12 bases lay outside the gene matches. Germline V CDR1 and CDR2: GTSNPN, SVGIG (reference sequence). The CDR3 spans 14 residues.

CDR3 region: CASSEGQGYYGYTF. The CDR3 DNA reads as TGCGCCAGCAGCGAAGGACAGGGGTACTATGGCTACACCTTC. The V gene is TRBV5-1, the J gene TRBJ1-2, with 9 positions matching TRBD1. Per the germline V gene, CDR1 is SGHRS and CDR2 is YFSETQ. Losses at the gene ends were 4 bases for V and 3 bases for J; bases not matched to a gene: 4. The CDR3 runs to 14 residues.

This chain links TRBV10-2 with TRBJ1-2; possibly TRBD1 for D (5 bases). The CDR3 has 16 amino acids. CDR1 WSHSY and CDR2 SAAADI come from the germline V gene. V shed 8 bases and J shed 0 bases, with 19 bases lying between them. The chain's CDR3 is CASQGEERNTNYGYTF. CDR3 nucleotides: TGCGCCAGCCAAGGGGAAGAGCGGAACACTAACTATGGCTACACCTTC.

A single count supports this clone. The gene calls are TRBV7-2 and TRBJ2-3; no reliable D call. Germline CDR1 SGHTA, CDR2 FQGNSA. V was trimmed by 3 bases and J by 2 bases, leaving 9 bases between them. The CDR3 is made up of 14 amino acids. This chain's CDR3 is CASSLAGSTDTQYF. CDR3 nucleotides: TGTGCCAGCAGCTTGGCTGGGTCCACAGATACGCAGTATTTT.

V gene TRBV19 combines with J gene TRBJ2-3, with a tentative D call TRBD2 (5 bases). The length of the CDR3 is 16 residues. The germline gives CDR1 LNHDA, CDR2 SQIVND (reference sequence). Trimming pared 0 bases from V and 0 bases from J, leaving 10 bases between. CDR3 sequence: CASSIDGGLSTDTQYF. The CDR3 nucleotides are TGTGCCAGTAGTATAGATGGCGGGCTTAGCACAGATACGCAGTATTTT. The full variable domain, with the rest looked up from reference TRBV19 and TRBJ2-3, is DGGITQSPKYLFRKEGQNVTLSCEQNLNHDAMYWYRQDPGQGLRLIYYSQIVNDFQKGDIAEGYSVSREKKESFPLTVTSAQKNPTAFYLCASSIDGGLSTDTQYFGPGTRLTVL.

This clone was found many times. This sequence joins TRBV5-1 and TRBJ2-7; TRBD1 matches 7 bases. V shed 2 bases and J 6 bases; nucleotides not matched to a gene: 14. The germline gives CDR1 SGHRS, CDR2 YFSETQ. There are 16 residues in the CDR3. DNA of the CDR3: TGCGCCAGCAGCTTTCTCACGCGACAGGGTCGTCTCGAGCAGTACTTC. Protein: CASSFLTRQGRLEQYF. Complete variable domain (other parts from reference TRBV5-1 and TRBJ2-7): KAGVTQTPRYLIKTRGQQVTLSCSPISGHRSVSWYQQTPGQGLQFLFEYFSETQRNKGNFPGRFSGRQFSNSRSEMNVSTLELGDSALYLCASSFLTRQGRLEQYFGPGTRLTVT.

The chain employs TRBV7-2 and TRBJ1-3; D is uncertain. The CDR3 runs to 15 residues. Looked up from germline, CDR1 is SGHTA and CDR2 is FQGNSA. The ends were cut back, 5 bases at V and 4 bases at J, with 15 bases in the middle. The CDR3 DNA reads as TGTGCCAGCAGCCCTATTGACGGGCAGGGAAACACCATATATTTT. This gives the protein CASSPIDGQGNTIYF. Complete variable domain (other parts from reference TRBV7-2 and TRBJ1-3): GAGVSQSPSNKVTEKGKDVELRCDPISGHTALYWYRQSLGQGLEFLIYFQGNSAPDKSGLPSDRFSAERTGGSVSTLTIQRTQQEDSAVYLCASSPIDGQGNTIYFGEGSWLTVV.

The chain recombines TRBV7-9 with TRBJ1-4; D gene uncertain. V lost 3 bases and J lost 7, with 3 bases in between. CDR1 and CDR2 from the germline V gene are SEHNR and FQNEAQ (reference sequence). The CDR3 consists of 11 residues. CDR3: CASSFGEKLFF. The CDR3 DNA reads as TGTGCCAGCAGCTTCGGTGAAAAACTGTTTTTT.

The rearrangement links TRBV29-1 to TRBJ1-3; 7 nucleotides align to TRBD1. The CDR3 consists of 13 residues. Germline loops: CDR1 SQVTM, CDR2 ANQGSEA. Germline trimming cut 7 bases from V and 3 bases from J; bases unmatched to any gene: 6. DNA of the CDR3: TGCAGCGCACTCCGGGACAGTGGAAACACCATATATTTT. This gives the protein CSALRDSGNTIYF.

This clone was seen a few times. V and J are TRBV28 and TRBJ1-1; 8 positions agree with TRBD1. The CDR3 extends over 14 amino acids. Germline V gene lookup returns CDR1 MDHEN and CDR2 SYDVKM. Unmatched junction bases numbered 9, after V lost 6 bases and J lost 6 bases. The CDR3 nucleotides are TGTGCCAGCAGCCAAAGGACAGGGAGGCCTGAAGCTTTCTTT. Its translation is CASSQRTGRPEAFF.

There are a few counts of this clone. V usage is TRBV5-1 and J usage is TRBJ1-1; D not resolved. CDR3 length: 15 amino acids. CDR1 and CDR2 (germline): SGHRS, YFSETQ. Trimming shortened V by 4 bases and J by 0 bases, and 13 bases separated the two germline ends. DNA of the CDR3: TGCGCCAGCAGCCCCCGGCCGAACCTGAACACTGAAGCTTTCTTT. Its translation: CASSPRPNLNTEAFF.

The genes are TRBV12-5 and TRBJ1-3, with TRBD1 identical over 7 bases. V was pared by 7 bases and J by 0 bases, with 21 bases of the junction left unmatched. In germline, CDR1 is LGHNT, CDR2 FRNRAP. The CDR3 length is 20 residues. For the CDR3, the DNA is TGTGCTAGTGCATCTCGGTTCACCTTTCAGGGGGACCCCTCTGGAAACACCATATATTTT. Translated, it gives CASASRFTFQGDPSGNTIYF.

The chain employs TRBV27 and TRBJ2-7, with D perhaps TRBD2 (6 bases). The germline V gene has CDR1 MNHEY and CDR2 SMNVEV (reference sequence). Trimming stripped 5 bases from V and 3 bases from J, with 14 bases between. This CDR3 region has 14 residues. CDR3 loop: CASSPGGIIYEQYF. CDR3 coding DNA: TGTGCCAGCAGTCCTGGCGGGATTATCTACGAGCAGTACTTC.

The chain is built from TRBV14 and TRBJ2-4; D unresolved. CDR1 SGHDN and CDR2 FVKESK come from the germline V gene. V was shortened by 4 bases and J by 7 bases, with 11 bases between the two germline ends. There are 13 residues in the CDR3. The CDR3 spells CASSRVGLNIQYF. In nucleotides, the CDR3 is TGTGCCAGCAGCCGCGTGGGCCTGAACATTCAGTACTTC.

The chain recombines TRBV5-4 with TRBJ2-7, with 7 positions matching TRBD1. In germline, CDR1 is SGHNT, CDR2 YYREEE (reference sequence). The V gene end was trimmed by 1 base and the J gene end by 7 bases; junction bases not matched to a gene: 5. The CDR3 covers 13 residues. CDR3: CASSLTGVEEQYF. CDR3 nucleotide sequence: TGTGCCAGCAGCTTGACAGGGGTGGAAGAGCAGTACTTC.

The chain joins TRBV6-5 to TRBJ2-7; D not resolved. The CDR3 has 14 residues. With 0 bases removed from V and 3 bases from J, the gap between germline ends came to 9 bases. CDR1 and CDR2 from the germline V gene are MNHEY and SVGAGI. The CDR3 nucleotides read TGTGCCAGCAGTTACTCGGATAAGAGCTACGAGCAGTACTTC. It encodes CASSYSDKSYEQYF.

The chain recombines TRBV30 with TRBJ1-1; no clear D gene. Trimming stripped 0 bases from V and 4 bases from J, with 6 bases between. Germline V gene sequence: CDR1 GTSNPN, CDR2 SVGIG (reference sequence). The CDR3 covers 12 residues. CDR3 DNA: TGTGCCTGGAGTGTACTCGGCACTGAAGCTTTCTTT. This sequence encodes CAWSVLGTEAFF.

The chain links TRBV28 to TRBJ2-7; 12 positions match TRBD2. With 7 bases clipped from V and 7 bases from J, the junction kept 8 bases outside the gene matches. Per the germline V gene, CDR1 is MDHEN and CDR2 is SYDVKM. The CDR3 is 14 residues long. CDR3 bases: TGTGCCAGCACCCCTAGCGGGAGGGGACGGGAGCAGTACTTC. Residues: CASTPSGRGREQYF.

The chain is built from TRBV11-2 and TRBJ2-7; 11 bases fit TRBD2. The CDR3 runs to 14 residues. V shed 5 bases, J shed 3 bases, and the junction held 3 bases outside the gene matches. The germline CDR1 and CDR2 sequences are SGHAT and FQNNGV. CDR3 sequence: CASSTLAGGYEQYF. CDR3 coding DNA: TGTGCCAGCAGCACTCTAGCGGGAGGCTACGAGCAGTACTTC.

This clone appeared once. The rearrangement links TRBV14 to TRBJ1-1; D not certain. CDR3 size: 13 residues. CDR1 and CDR2 (germline): SGHDN, FVKESK. The V gene lost 3 bases and the J gene lost 1 base, with 6 bases spanning the gap. The CDR3 reads CASSHDTNTEAFF. The CDR3 nucleotides read TGTGCCAGCAGCCACGACACGAACACTGAAGCTTTCTTT.

The chain joins TRBV28 to TRBJ2-7, with a possible D match to TRBD2 (7 bases). With 3 bases removed from V and 7 bases from J, the gap between germline ends came to 19 bases. The CDR3 covers 15 residues. CDR1 MDHEN and CDR2 SYDVKM come from the germline V gene. CDR3: CASSFPLGGLREQYF. The CDR3 nucleotides are TGTGCCAGCAGTTTCCCCCTGGGGGGGCTAAGGGAGCAGTACTTC. Drawing the rest from reference TRBV28 and TRBJ2-7, the complete variable domain is DVKVTQSSRYLVKRTGEKVFLECVQDMDHENMFWYRQDPGLGLRLIYFSYDVKMKEKGDIPEGYSVSREKKERFSLILESASTNQTSMYLCASSFPLGGLREQYFGPGTRLTVT.

This clone was found a few times. The chain has TRBV4-1 and TRBJ2-1, with TRBD2 matching 11 bases. The CDR3 covers 14 residues. V trimming: 4 bases; J trimming: 8 bases; junction bases outside the gene matches: 4. Germline loops: CDR1 MGHRA, CDR2 YSYEKL. The CDR3 loop is CASSLTSGMDEQFF. The DNA of the CDR3 is TGCGCCAGCAGCCTGACTAGCGGGATGGATGAGCAGTTCTTC.

This chain joins TRBV11-2 and TRBJ1-3, with D perhaps matching TRBD1 (5 bases). The CDR3 sequence is 17 residues long. V was trimmed by 1 base and J by 3 bases, leaving 16 bases between them. Germline V gene sequence: CDR1 SGHAT, CDR2 FQNNGV. The CDR3 nucleotides are TGTGCCAGCAGCTTAGGGTCCGCCCGGGGGTTTGGAAACACCATATATTTT. Its translation is CASSLGSARGFGNTIYF.